One sample yielded the 24 T cell receptor beta chains listed below, sequenced in a study of T cell responses to AZD1222 COVID-19 vaccine (dated by TCRdb to about 2021). Read against the paper, the sample's time point label means: about 28 days (+/-7) after the second vaccine dose. Receptor libraries were prepared by the immunoSEQ multiplex PCR assay. TCRdb took over this immuneACCESS table, retaining in-frame rearrangements with V and J assigned. Such tables are incomplete; in checked studies, under half of the missing clones stem from an unresolved V gene, and the remainder is unexplained. This sample lists roughly 120,000 clones; more than 75% were detected once. The top ten constitute about 4.5% of the sample. Material: peripheral blood, obtained 28 days after the second AZD1222 dose. Receptors were obtained from an adult who received the AZD1222 COVID-19 vaccine.

A single count supports this clone. V and J are TRBV11-2 and TRBJ2-3; 9 bases fit TRBD1. The CDR3 consists of 16 residues. Germline values: CDR1 SGHAT, CDR2 FQNNGV. Trimming at V came to 5 bases and at J to 4 bases, leaving 10 bases not matched to a gene. The CDR3 is CASSGRDREGSDTQYF. CDR3 coding DNA: TGTGCCAGCAGCGGCCGGGACAGGGAAGGTTCAGATACGCAGTATTTT.

The table lists this clone with a count of one. This CDR3 is CASSPSSTVRDEKLFF. The CDR3 DNA reads as TGTGCCAGCAGTCCGAGTAGTACGGTCCGGGATGAAAAACTGTTTTTT. This sequence joins TRBV21-1 and TRBJ1-4. TRBV21-1 is described as a pseudogene. The CDR3 contains 16 residues.

The CDR3 sequence is CAWSVHRPGGLAGVGYEQYF. The DNA of the CDR3 is TGTGCCTGGAGTGTACATCGCCCAGGGGGACTAGCGGGAGTTGGGTACGAGCAGTACTTC. This sequence joins TRBV30 and TRBJ2-7, with TRBD2 matching over 14 bases. J was trimmed by 4 bases and V by 0 bases; bases with no gene match: 17. Germline CDR1 is GTSNPN and CDR2 is SVGIG (reference sequence). The CDR3 spans 20 residues.

The rearrangement links TRBV6-5 to TRBJ1-1; D is uncertain. Germline V lookup: CDR1 MNHEY, CDR2 SVGAGI. The CDR3 sequence is 16 residues long. Trimming left V 0 bases short and J 5 bases short, with 16 bases between. This CDR3 reads CASSYSRFGGQTEAFF. The CDR3, as DNA: TGTGCCAGCAGTTACTCGCGGTTCGGAGGGCAAACTGAAGCTTTCTTT.

CDR3 residues: CASPTGGGNTEAFF. As DNA, the CDR3 is TGTGCCAGCCCGACCGGGGGGGGGAACACTGAAGCTTTCTTT. This sequence joins TRBV7-2 and TRBJ1-1; a weak D match, TRBD1 (5 bases). Trimming removed 8 bases from V and 1 base from J, with 14 bases in between. The CDR3 is made up of 14 amino acids. Germline V gives CDR1 SGHTA, CDR2 FQGNSA.

This clone came up once. V is TRBV5-1 and J is TRBJ1-1; D may be TRBD1 (6 bases). The CDR3 runs to 14 residues. Looked up from germline, CDR1 is SGHRS and CDR2 is YFSETQ. Trimming removed 2 bases from V and 4 bases from J, with 12 bases in between. The CDR3 DNA reads TGCGCCAGCAGCTTAAATACAGGGAGCACTGAAGCTTTCTTT. Translated, it gives CASSLNTGSTEAFF.

The chain carries TRBV5-1 and TRBJ1-1; 7 bases match TRBD1. From germline, CDR1 is SGHRS and CDR2 YFSETQ. The ends lost 5 bases at V and 6 bases at J; junction bases unmatched: 13. The CDR3 contains 15 residues. CDR3 nucleotides: TGCGCCAGCAGACCTCATGACAGGGAGCACTCTGAAGCTTTCTTT. It yields the protein CASRPHDREHSEAFF.

J is TRBJ1-2 and V is TRBV11-2, with D perhaps matching TRBD1 (5 bases). V lost 1 base and J 5 bases, leaving 8 bases between the germline ends. The CDR3 has 13 amino acids. Germline V gene sequence: CDR1 SGHAT, CDR2 FQNNGV. The CDR3 DNA follows: TGTGCCAGCAGCTTAGGCAGGGCGTATGGCTACACCTTC. Its translation is CASSLGRAYGYTF.

The table lists this clone with a few counts. V usage is TRBV29-1 and J usage is TRBJ1-2; maybe TRBD1 (6 bases). V was shortened by 3 bases and J by 5 bases, with 16 bases between the two germline ends. This CDR3 region has 14 residues. Germline-derived CDR1 and CDR2 are SQVTM and ANQGSEA. The CDR3 nucleotides read TGCAGCGTTGATGGCAGGGGATTTAGTTATGGCTACACCTTC. Protein sequence: CSVDGRGFSYGYTF. The full variable domain, rest sourced from reference TRBV29-1 and TRBJ1-2, is SAVISQKPSRDICQRGTSLTIQCQVDSQVTMMFWYRQQPGQSLTLIATANQGSEATYESGFVIDKFPISRPNLTFSTLTVSNMSPEDSSIYLCSVDGRGFSYGYTFGSGTRLTVV.

The rearrangement links TRBV6-4 to TRBJ1-2; D unresolved. Germline values: CDR1 MRHNA, CDR2 SNTAGT. Trimming left V 1 base short and J 3 bases short, with 12 bases between. This CDR3 is 15 amino acids long. CDR3 residues: CASSDFPKSDYGYTF. The CDR3 DNA reads as TGTGCCAGCAGTGACTTTCCGAAAAGTGACTATGGCTACACCTTC.

This clone was observed a single time. The genes are TRBV5-4 and TRBJ2-7, with D maybe TRBD1 (6 bases). Trimming cost V 4 bases and J 0 bases, with 14 bases left between them. This CDR3 has 15 amino acids. From germline, CDR1 is SGHNT and CDR2 YYREEE (reference sequence). The CDR3 DNA follows: TGTGCCAGCAGCCCTTACAGGGTAAGCTCCTACGAGCAGTACTTC. As protein: CASSPYRVSSYEQYF.

The rearrangement joins TRBV5-4 to TRBJ2-7; TRBD2 aligns across 7 bases. The CDR3 extends over 15 amino acids. Per the germline V gene, CDR1 is SGHNT and CDR2 is YYREEE (reference sequence). With V trimmed by 5 bases and J by 6 bases, 14 bases remained unmatched. CDR3 in DNA: TGTGCCAGCAGATCTGGAGGCCTAGCGGATCGCGAGCAGTACTTC. It encodes CASRSGGLADREQYF.

The chain links TRBV29-1 to TRBJ1-2; D may be TRBD1 (5 bases). In germline, CDR1 is SQVTM, CDR2 ANQGSEA. CDR3 length: 16 amino acids. This CDR3 reads CTTTPGGDAANYGYTF. CDR3 sequence (DNA): TGCACCACCACCCCGGGAGGGGACGCGGCTAACTATGGCTACACCTTC.

The genes are TRBV3-1 (or the pseudogene TRBV3-2) and TRBJ1-1; unclear D gene. Trimming left V 0 bases short and J 4 bases short, with 9 bases between. Germline CDR1 and CDR2: LGHDT and YNNKEL (reference sequence). The CDR3 spans 14 residues. The CDR3 protein is CASSQDYAVTEAFF. The CDR3 coding sequence is TGTGCCAGCAGCCAAGATTACGCGGTCACTGAAGCTTTCTTT.

The CDR3 DNA sequence: TGTGCCAGCAGGGGGGGTAATTACGAGCAGTACTTC. Its protein product is CASRGGNYEQYF. This chain connects TRBV27 to TRBJ2-7; TRBD2 is a possible D gene (6 bases). Germline values: CDR1 MNHEY, CDR2 SMNVEV (reference sequence). V dropped 6 bases and J dropped 4 bases, with 10 bases sitting between them. The CDR3 sequence is 12 residues long.

This sequence joins TRBV5-1 and TRBJ2-1, with 11 nucleotides matching TRBD2. This CDR3 has 17 amino acids. The germline gives CDR1 SGHRS, CDR2 YFSETQ. The V gene end was trimmed by 0 bases and the J gene end by 6 bases; junction bases not matched to a gene: 8. The CDR3 loop reads CASSLGILAGGPNEQFF. CDR3 DNA sequence: TGCGCCAGCAGCTTGGGAATCCTAGCGGGAGGTCCCAATGAGCAGTTCTTC.

Remarks on this clone: The junction departs from germline at one end; a sequencing error may be responsible. This chain connects TRBV6-2 or TRBV6-3 to TRBJ2-7; perhaps TRBD2 as D (6 bases). Germline CDR1 is MNHEY and CDR2 is SVGEGT. There are 14 residues in the CDR3. The CDR3 DNA sequence: TGTGCCAGCAGTTCGCCGGGACTTCGCTACGAACAGTACTTC. Protein: CASSSPGLRYEQYF.

The chain carries TRBV5-1 and TRBJ2-5; D possibly uses TRBD1 or TRBD2 (5 bases each). The CDR3 consists of 14 residues. CDR1 and CDR2 (germline): SGHRS, YFSETQ. Trimming left V 2 bases short and J 3 bases short, with 11 bases between. The CDR3 loop is CASSLWDGEETQYF. Here the CDR3 DNA reads TGCGCCAGCAGCTTATGGGACGGAGAAGAGACCCAGTACTTC.

The V call is TRBV7-6, the J call TRBJ2-3; D remains ambiguous. Germline lookup yields CDR1 SGHVS and CDR2 FNYEAQ. V lost 0 bases to trimming and J lost 6 bases, with 7 bases between them. The CDR3 spans 13 residues. CDR3 nucleotides: TGTGCCAGCAGCTTAGCGCGCCCGGATACGCAGTATTTT. Protein sequence: CASSLARPDTQYF.

In its sample, this clone was seen once. The rearrangement joins TRBV7-5 to TRBJ1-2; TRBD1 was called by the table and not checked on the DNA. TRBV7-5 counts as a pseudogene. The CDR3 totals 15 residues. The CDR3 spells CARSTSRRQGYGYTF. CDR3 sequence (DNA): TGTGCCAGAAGCACTAGCAGGAGACAGGGATATGGCTACACCTTC.

The V and J genes are TRBV3-1 (or the pseudogene TRBV3-2) and TRBJ2-4; 9 bases are a match to TRBD1. The CDR3 runs to 16 residues. V shed 3 bases, J shed 1 base, and the junction held 4 bases outside the gene matches. The V gene's germline CDR1 is LGHDT and CDR2 YNNKEL (reference sequence). The CDR3 nucleotides are TGTGCCAGCAGCCAGGGGACAGGGACGGCCAAAAACATTCAGTACTTC. It yields the protein CASSQGTGTAKNIQYF.

Here the CDR3 reads CASSPLRDRDTGELFF. DNA of the CDR3: TGCGCCAGCAGTCCGCTTCGGGACAGGGATACCGGGGAGCTGTTTTTT. The V and J genes are TRBV4-3 and TRBJ2-2; 9 bases match TRBD1. The CDR3 covers 16 residues. Germline lookup yields CDR1 LGHNA and CDR2 YSLEER. The ends lost 6 bases at V and 5 bases at J; junction bases unmatched: 10.

The CDR3 spells CASNKGARTEAFF. The CDR3 DNA is TGTGCCAGCAATAAGGGGGCTAGGACTGAAGCTTTCTTT. The chain uses TRBV6-5 and TRBJ1-1; 7 nucleotides agree with TRBD1. V lost 7 bases to trimming and J lost 5 bases; unmatched junction nucleotides: 7. Looked up from germline, CDR1 is MNHEY and CDR2 is SVGAGI. The CDR3 totals 13 residues.

The genes are TRBV30 and TRBJ1-1, with 9 bases that match TRBD1. CDR1 and CDR2 (germline): GTSNPN, SVGIG (reference sequence). The CDR3 spans 13 residues. The junction had 6 bases not matched to a gene; V was cut back by 5 bases and J by 5 bases. CDR3 sequence: CAWADRGYTEAFF. The DNA of the CDR3 is TGTGCCTGGGCGGACAGGGGATATACTGAAGCTTTCTTT.